Listed below are T cell receptor beta chains from one sample, sequenced in a study of cytomegalovirus exposure and HLA in healthy donors. Sequencing was performed with immunoSEQ multiplex PCR; in TCRdb, only in-frame clones are kept and a portion is missing. This sample has more than 90,000 clones, with just under 70% found just once. Sequenced sample: PBMCs. The origin of the receptors is a man aged 45-60 years in good health and CMV-seronegative. CDR3s include the opening cysteine and the closing phenylalanine or tryptophan. D genes are given only for firm matches. Expanded clones get a size class; other rows say once, few or many, or leave the size out.

>.|TRBV7-9|TRBJ2-2|.
CASRSNGGRSGELFF
TGTGCCAGCAGGTCTAACGGGGGGCGTTCGGGGGAGCTGTTTTTT
>TRBD1|TRBV5-1|TRBJ2-6|.
CASSGRQGSGANVLTF
TGCGCCAGCAGCGGCAGACAGGGTTCAGGGGCCAACGTCCTGACTTTC
>TRBD1|TRBV6-5|TRBJ2-7|.
CASSYGAGGPYEQYF
TGTGCCAGCAGTTACGGGGCAGGGGGCCCCTACGAGCAGTACTTC
>.|TRBV30|TRBJ1-5|.
CAWSEVGQINQPQHF
TGTGCCTGGAGTGAGGTTGGACAGATCAATCAGCCCCAGCATTTT
>.|TRBV25-1|TRBJ1-2|.
CASSEQGLTFGYTF
TGTGCCAGCAGTGAACAGGGGCTTACGTTTGGCTACACCTTC
>.|TRBV7-2|TRBJ2-3|.
CASSLSIATDTQYF
TGTGCCAGCAGCTTAAGTATAGCCACAGATACGCAGTATTTT
>TRBD1|TRBV5-1|TRBJ1-4|.
CASSQGGTVNEKLFF
TGCGCCAGCAGCCAGGGCGGGACAGTTAATGAAAAACTGTTTTTT
>.|TRBV6-1|TRBJ1-1|.
CASYRYTEAFF
TGTGCCAGTTACAGGTACACTGAAGCTTTCTTT
>TRBD2|TRBV4-3|TRBJ2-1|.
CASSRDGLAFNEQFF
TGCGCCAGCAGCCGCGACGGACTAGCCTTCAATGAGCAGTTCTTC
>.|TRBV11-2|TRBJ1-1|.
CASSLDQGFSKSEAFF
TGTGCCAGCAGCTTAGATCAGGGCTTTAGTAAGTCTGAAGCTTTCTTT
>TRBD1|TRBV7-2|TRBJ1-1|.
CASSLPGTGRGTEAFF
TGTGCCAGCAGCTTACCTGGGACAGGGCGGGGAACTGAAGCTTTCTTT
>.|TRBV28|TRBJ2-5|.
CASITGRGTQYF
TGTGCCAGCATAACCGGACGGGGGACCCAGTACTTC
>.|TRBV9|TRBJ1-1|.
CASSVGEGFGEAFF
TGTGCCAGCAGCGTAGGGGAGGGGTTCGGTGAAGCTTTCTTT
>.|TRBV25-1|TRBJ1-4|.
CASSPLRGPGQTNEKLFF
TGTGCCAGCAGTCCTCTACGGGGACCTGGACAGACTAATGAAAAACTGTTTTTT
>.|TRBV9|TRBJ1-2|.
CASSVGQFGNYGYTF
TGTGCCAGCAGCGTAGGACAGTTCGGTAACTATGGCTACACCTTC
>.|TRBV18|TRBJ2-1|.
CASSPPSSNEQFF
TGTGCCAGCTCACCACCTAGCAGCAATGAGCAGTTCTTC
>.|TRBV27|TRBJ1-2|.
CASSLPGQPYGYTF
TGTGCCAGCAGTTTACCGGGACAACCATATGGCTACACCTTC
>TRBD1|TRBV5-4|TRBJ2-5|.
CASSSTGGVREETQYF
TGTGCCAGCAGCTCCACAGGGGGCGTGAGGGAGGAGACCCAGTACTTC
>.|TRBV11-3|TRBJ2-1|many
CASRTKNNEQFF
TGTGCCAGCAGGACTAAGAACAATGAGCAGTTCTTC
>.|TRBV21-1|TRBJ2-7|.
CASSTKGQARGYPEQYF
TGTGCCAGCAGCACGAAGGGACAGGCGCGCGGTTACCCCGAGCAGTACTTC
>TRBD2|TRBV5-1|TRBJ2-1|.
CASSIGLAGDNEQFF
TGCGCCAGCAGCATAGGACTAGCGGGAGATAATGAGCAGTTCTTC
>.|TRBV4-2|TRBJ2-2|.
CASSQEPTSYTGELFF
TGTGCCAGCAGCCAAGAACCTACCTCATACACCGGGGAGCTGTTTTTT
>TRBD2|TRBV5-1|TRBJ2-1|.
CASSLPGTSGGNEQFF
TGCGCCAGCAGCTTGCCCGGGACTAGCGGGGGGAATGAGCAGTTCTTC
>.|TRBV4-1|TRBJ1-1|.
CASSQEGSWGGEAFF
TGCGCCAGCAGCCAAGAGGGATCGTGGGGCGGCGAAGCTTTCTTT
>.|TRBV29-1|TRBJ1-1|.
CSVEDRGRGKNTEAFF
TGCAGCGTTGAGGACCGTGGGCGGGGCAAGAACACTGAAGCTTTCTTT
>.|TRBV27|TRBJ2-2|.
CASSLFGTGELFF
TGTGCCAGCAGTTTATTCGGTACCGGGGAGCTGTTTTTT
>TRBD1|TRBV6-5|TRBJ1-1|few
CASSSTTGAAFF
TGTGCCAGCAGTTCCACAACAGGGGCCGCTTTCTTT
>.|TRBV30|TRBJ1-3|.
CAWNPWRAGNTIYF
TGTGCCTGGAATCCCTGGAGGGCTGGAAACACCATATATTTT
>.|TRBV7-8|TRBJ1-3|.
CASSLVSTAGNTIYF
TGTGCCAGCAGCTTAGTTTCAACAGCTGGAAACACCATATATTTT
>.|TRBV30|TRBJ2-2|.
CAWSPDNTGGELFF
TGTGCCTGGAGTCCCGACAACACCGGCGGGGAGCTGTTTTTT
>TRBD2|TRBV29-1|TRBJ2-1|.
CSGQRASGYNEQFF
TGCAGCGGCCAGCGGGCTAGCGGGTACAATGAGCAGTTCTTC
>TRBD1|TRBV10-3|TRBJ1-2|.
CATRVDRDYGYTF
TGTGCCACCCGAGTCGACAGGGACTATGGCTACACCTTC
>TRBD1|TRBV27|TRBJ1-5|.
CASSIGQGRNQPQHF
TGTGCCAGCAGTATAGGACAGGGTCGCAATCAGCCCCAGCATTTT
>.|TRBV5-4|TRBJ2-3|.
CASSLGTSTDTQYF
TGTGCCAGCAGCTTGGGGACAAGCACAGATACGCAGTATTTT
>.|TRBV2|TRBJ1-2|.
CASSDDRNYGYTF
TGTGCCAGCAGTGACGACAGAAACTATGGCTACACCTTC
>TRBD1|TRBV4-2|TRBJ1-2|.
CASSQVGQGAEQGYTF
TGTGCCAGCAGCCAAGTCGGGCAGGGGGCTGAGCAGGGCTACACCTTC
>.|TRBV5-6|TRBJ1-1|few
CASSLVAVMNTEAFF
TGTGCCAGCAGCTTGGTCGCGGTCATGAACACTGAAGCTTTCTTT
>TRBD1|TRBV27|TRBJ1-6|.
CASSLWDRENSPLHF
TGTGCCAGCAGTTTGTGGGACAGGGAAAATTCACCCCTCCACTTT
>TRBD1|TRBV6-5|TRBJ2-7|.
CASSLTGGGEQYF
TGTGCCAGCAGCCTCACAGGGGGCGGCGAGCAGTACTTC
>TRBD1|TRBV27|TRBJ1-2|.
CASSYRQGGDGYTF
TGTGCCAGCAGTTACAGACAGGGGGGGGATGGCTACACCTTC
>TRBD1|TRBV6-1|TRBJ2-7|.
CASSRDRVSYEQYF
TGTGCCAGCAGTAGGGACAGGGTCTCCTACGAGCAGTACTTC
>TRBD1|TRBV5-1|TRBJ2-7|.
CASRKRTGEEQYF
TGCGCCAGCAGAAAAAGAACAGGGGAGGAGCAGTACTTC
>TRBD1|TRBV27|TRBJ1-5|.
CASSSGQSYQPQHF
TGTGCCAGCAGTTCGGGACAGAGCTATCAGCCCCAGCATTTT